This passage covers 5 T cell receptor beta chains from one sample sequenced in a study of shared clonotypes between healthy human individuals. CD8 cells regarded as naive lacked CD45RO, were positively chosen for CCR7, and omitted terminally differentiated effector memory CD45RA+ cells. TCRdb's copy holds only in-frame clones and misses some; the assay was immunoSEQ multiplex PCR. Among around 2.1 million clones listed, about 92% were seen once. Sequences were obtained from naive CD8+ T cells from PBMCs. Receptors originate from a young man in good health. Some clones in this sample may be carry-over from other donors' samples.

J is TRBJ2-1 and V is TRBV15, with unresolved D. Trimming removed 6 bases at V and 5 bases at J, with 11 bases between. From germline, CDR1 is LNHNV and CDR2 YYDKDF (reference sequence). The CDR3 has 13 amino acids. CDR3 DNA: TGTGCCACCAGGGGGTTCGGCGACAATGAGCAGTTCTTC. This gives the protein CATRGFGDNEQFF. Full variable domain (outside the CDR3, taken from reference TRBV15 and TRBJ2-1): DAMVIQNPRYQVTQFGKPVTLSCSQTLNHNVMYWYQQKSSQAPKLLFHYYDKDFNNEADTPDNFQSRRPNTSFCFLDIRSPGLGDTAMYLCATRGFGDNEQFFGPGTRLTVL.

The chain uses TRBV7-9 and TRBJ2-4; D call uncertain. This CDR3 is 15 amino acids long. The germline gives CDR1 SEHNR, CDR2 FQNEAQ (reference sequence). Deletions cut 3 bases from V and 0 bases from J, with 9 bases between. CDR3 sequence (DNA): TGTGCCAGCAGCTTCCCGGTGGGAGCCAAAAACATTCAGTACTTC. Protein sequence: CASSFPVGAKNIQYF.

The chain joins TRBV11-1 to TRBJ2-7; 9 bases line up with TRBD2. The CDR3 length is 15 residues. After removal of 3 bases from V and 3 bases from J, the junction contained 6 bases not matched to a gene. Germline CDR1 SGHAT, CDR2 FQDESV (reference sequence). The CDR3 region is CASSFGGRAVYEQYF. The CDR3 region has the DNA TGTGCCAGCAGCTTCGGCGGGAGGGCCGTCTACGAGCAGTACTTC.

The rearrangement joins TRBV19 to TRBJ2-2; no definite D call. The CDR3 runs 14 residues. Per germline, CDR1 LNHDA and CDR2 SQIVND (reference sequence). Trimming took off 0 bases at V and 2 bases at J, with 4 bases between the two ends. For the CDR3, the DNA is TGTGCCAGTAGTATAGATGTAAACACCGGGGAGCTGTTTTTT. It is translated as CASSIDVNTGELFF.

This chain uses TRBV5-6 with TRBJ2-5, with D perhaps matching TRBD1 or TRBD2 (6 bases each). Germline V CDR1 and CDR2: SGHDT, YYEEEE. Trimming removed 4 bases at V and 0 bases at J, with 22 bases between. The CDR3 contains 18 residues. This chain's CDR3 is CASSLTGWGARYQETQYF. DNA for the CDR3: TGTGCCAGCAGCCTCACCGGCTGGGGGGCCCGGTACCAAGAGACCCAGTACTTC.